Listed below are T cell receptor beta chains from one sample, sequenced in a study of identical twins. A single record per CDR3 protein comes from TCRdb applying MiXCR to the 5' RACE reads. There are a few hundred thousand distinct CDR3 sequences in the sample; roughly an eighth occur only once, and approximately 0.9% lies in the top ten. These data are also associated with another study on yellow fever vaccine responses in identical twins.

Sequenced: CD4+ T cells sorted from blood. These receptors all come from a woman aged 18 to 35 in good health. The CDR3 runs from the conserved cysteine through the conserved F or W. D genes are given only for firm matches. Clone size is shown for a subset of rows, as once, few, many or a class of expanded clone.

-	TRBJ2-1	TRBV28	16	-	TGTGCCAGCAGTTTATACTCAGGGGGGTCCTACAATGAGCAGTTCTTC	CASSLYSGGSYNEQFF
few	TRBJ2-1	TRBV5-1	16	TRBD2	TGCGCCAGCAGCCCGGGGGGAGGCGGGAGAGTGGATGAGCAGTTCTTC	CASSPGGGGRVDEQFF
few	TRBJ2-7	TRBV20-1	13	-	TGCAGTGCTAGTCCCCGGGTGTACTACGAGCAGTACTTC	CSASPRVYYEQYF
few	TRBJ2-3	TRBV15	15	TRBD2	TGTGCCACCAGCAAAACTAGCGGGGTCACAGATACGCAGTATTTT	CATSKTSGVTDTQYF
many	TRBJ2-3	TRBV6-1	15	TRBD2	TGTGCCAGCAGACGACTAGCGGGGGGCACAGATACGCAGTATTTT	CASRRLAGGTDTQYF
few	TRBJ1-1	TRBV3-1	14	-	TGTGCCAGCAGCCCGCAGGGGCAATACACTGAAGCTTTCTTT	CASSPQGQYTEAFF
-	TRBJ2-7	TRBV5-1	14	-	TGCGCCAGCAGCTTGGACCGGTACTCCTACGAGCAGTACTTC	CASSLDRYSYEQYF
many	TRBJ2-3	TRBV29-1	17	TRBD2	TGCAGCGTTGGTGGCGGGAGGGTTCATGGTGGCACAGATACGCAGTATTTT	CSVGGGRVHGGTDTQYF
-	TRBJ2-1	TRBV20-1	14	TRBD2	TGCAGTGCTAGAGATCTAGCGGGGGGGCCGGAGCAGTTCTTC	CSARDLAGGPEQFF
few	TRBJ1-3	TRBV29-1	16	-	TGCAGCGTTGAAGACCCCGACTCAGACTCTGGAAACACCATATATTTT	CSVEDPDSDSGNTIYF
-	TRBJ2-3	TRBV18	14	-	TGTGCCAGCTCACCGTACCAGGGGGGAGATACGCAGTATTTT	CASSPYQGGDTQYF
few	TRBJ2-7	TRBV20-1	14	-	TGCAGTGCTAGACTAGCGCGTAACTCCTACGAGCAGTACTTC	CSARLARNSYEQYF
-	TRBJ2-5	TRBV20-1	16	TRBD2	TGCAGTGCTGGCAGCGTAGCGGGAGGGCTAGGGGAGACCCAGTACTTC	CSAGSVAGGLGETQYF
-	TRBJ1-2	TRBV12-3/TRBV12-4	16	-	TGTGCCAGCACCACGTCGGATCGGCCGGCAAACTATGGCTACACCTTC	CASTTSDRPANYGYTF
-	TRBJ2-1	TRBV7-8	16	-	TGTGCCAGCGGCCAACTAGGGGGGGGATCCTACAATGAGCAGTTCTTC	CASGQLGGGSYNEQFF